This T cell receptor beta chain was captured in a study of blood T cell repertoires in COVID-19. Study as a whole: The origin of the acute and convalescent COVID-19 samples was the United States, Italy and Spain. The cDNA or gDNA used as material had been derived from T cells, B-cell-depleted T cells, or PBMCs.

In the original workflow: From reference gene primer amplification, estimates of nucleated cell counts were derived. Libraries were prepared by immunoSEQ multiplex PCR; TCRdb keeps only in-frame clonotypes and omits some of them. V, J and clone size derive from that table, while D and trimming were established from the DNA sequence. The sample consists of about 83,000 clones, around 88% of them appearing once. The CDR3 is 14 residues long. Germline CDR1 reads SGDLS; CDR2 reads YYNGEE. The germline V and J ends were trimmed by 1 base and 4 bases, with 8 bases remaining between them. Sequencing was carried out using peripheral blood. This TCR was recovered from a man aged 45-65 years with active COVID-19. The V call is TRBV9, the J call TRBJ1-4, with D perhaps matching TRBD1 (6 bases). The CDR3 loop is CASSVTGINEKLFF. DNA for the CDR3: TGTGCCAGCAGCGTAACAGGGATTAATGAAAAACTGTTTTTT.